This TCR beta chain was profiled in a study of shared T cell receptors in the human thymus. The method was immunoSEQ multiplex PCR; TCRdb's version includes in-frame clones alone and lacks a portion of them. Seen here are over 450,000 clones, 75% to 85% observed once, and the top ten hold about 0.014%. The germline V and J ends were trimmed by 3 bases and 8 bases, with 7 bases remaining between them. Germline V gene lookup returns CDR1 SGHTA and CDR2 FQGNSA. This CDR3 contains 11 residues. These data were also filed under a second study, of human thymus T cells. In that study: Infants, healthy and Finnish, who were having corrective surgery for congenital heart defects served as donors. The thymus tissue came from resections taken during corrective heart surgery.

The origin of this receptor is a boy in the first two years of life with a congenital heart defect. Sequencing was done on a sample of thymocytes. This rearrangement joins TRBV7-2 to TRBJ1-1, with D maybe TRBD1 (6 bases). The CDR3: CASSFGQEAFF. CDR3 nucleotides: TGTGCCAGCAGCTTCGGACAGGAAGCTTTCTTT.